The 26 T cell receptor beta chains reported below all come from one sample, sequenced in a study of PD-L1 blockade in urothelial cancer. The sample's time point: pretreatment peripheral blood. Here immunoSEQ multiplex PCR was the method, and the copy in TCRdb shows in-frame clones only, minus some. The sample lists tens of thousands of clones, roughly 86% occurring once. Sample: PBMCs, taken around atezolizumab (anti-PD-L1) treatment. The source of these receptors is a man in his sixties with urothelial cancer.

This clone was counted a few times. This sequence joins TRBV18 and TRBJ1-2, with D maybe TRBD1 (5 bases). Germline loops: CDR1 KGHSH, CDR2 LQKENI. The CDR3 length is 14 residues. Trimming removed 3 bases at V and 5 bases at J, with 13 bases between. The CDR3 DNA sequence: TGTGCCAGCTCACCGAAGGGGAAGCGATATGGCTACACCTTC. Translated: CASSPKGKRYGYTF.

J is TRBJ1-5 and V is TRBV4-3, with a weak D call TRBD1 (5 bases). With 1 base removed from V and 0 bases from J, the gap between germline ends came to 7 bases. The CDR3 is 15 residues long. Germline lookup yields CDR1 LGHNA and CDR2 YSLEER. The CDR3 here is CASSQVQGSNQPQHF. As DNA, the CDR3 is TGCGCCAGCAGCCAAGTGCAGGGTAGCAATCAGCCCCAGCATTTT.

This clone was seen a single time. V gene TRBV10-3 combines with J gene TRBJ2-3; 7 positions agree with TRBD2. Germline values: CDR1 ENHRY, CDR2 SYGVKD. After removal of 6 bases from V and 6 bases from J, the junction contained 6 bases not matched to a gene. This CDR3 has 13 residues. As DNA, the CDR3 is TGTGCCATCAGGGGACTACCCGTGGATACGCAGTATTTT. Translating it yields CAIRGLPVDTQYF.

This clone is a singleton in its sample. The chain couples TRBV18 to TRBJ1-5, with 8 bases identical to TRBD1. The J segment lost 5 bases and the V segment lost 3 bases, leaving 0 bases of the junction unmatched. The CDR3 is 13 residues long. Germline CDR1 KGHSH, CDR2 LQKENI. The CDR3 DNA reads TGTGCCAGCTCACCGGGACAGGATCAGCCCCAGCATTTT. It specifies CASSPGQDQPQHF.

The V and J genes are TRBV6-4 and TRBJ2-3, with D perhaps TRBD2 (6 bases). The germline gives CDR1 MRHNA, CDR2 SNTAGT. The CDR3 totals 16 residues. Trimming cost V 0 bases and J 0 bases, with 10 bases left between them. Here the CDR3 DNA reads TGTGCCAGCAGTGACTCTTACCGGGGGAGCACAGATACGCAGTATTTT. Protein: CASSDSYRGSTDTQYF.

The rearrangement joins TRBV1 to TRBJ1-5; TRBD1 was called by the table and not checked on the DNA. TRBV1 is noted as a pseudogene. This CDR3 comprises 14 residues. In DNA, the CDR3 is TGCACCAGCAGCCAAACAGGGGGCCGGCAGCCCCAGCATTTT. Its translation: CTSSQTGGRQPQHF.

This sequence joins TRBV7-9 and TRBJ1-4; the D gene is possibly TRBD1 (6 bases). Germline lookup yields CDR1 SEHNR and CDR2 FQNEAQ (reference sequence). The ends were cut back, 1 base at V and 7 bases at J, with 10 bases in the middle. The CDR3 covers 14 residues. The CDR3 is CASSLDQGSEKLFF. Written as DNA, the CDR3 is TGTGCCAGCAGCTTAGATCAGGGGTCTGAAAAACTGTTTTTT.

The chain is built from TRBV23-1 and TRBJ2-2; 13 bases line up with TRBD2. TRBV23-1 is labeled an ORF, and its function is uncertain. The junction had 15 bases not matched to a gene; V was cut back by 2 bases and J by 6 bases. The CDR3 length is 20 residues. The CDR3 here is CASSQPPGLAGPKLAGELFF. The CDR3 DNA sequence: TGCGCCAGCAGTCAACCCCCGGGACTAGCGGGGCCCAAGTTGGCCGGGGAGCTGTTTTTT.

The DNA for the CDR3 is TGTGCCAGTAGTATACAGGGTTCCTACGAGCAGTACTTC. Amino acids: CASSIQGSYEQYF. The rearrangement uses TRBV19 and TRBJ2-7; D possibly corresponds to TRBD1 (5 bases). The CDR3 contains 13 residues. Germline V gene data show CDR1 as LNHDA and CDR2 as SQIVND (reference sequence). The germline V and J ends were trimmed by 2 bases and 1 base, with 6 bases remaining between them.

V is TRBV6-5 and J is TRBJ1-1; D gene uncertain. Looked up from germline, CDR1 is MNHEY and CDR2 is SVGAGI. Trimming pared 5 bases from V and 3 bases from J, leaving 7 bases between. CDR3 length equals 12 residues. The CDR3 spells CASSLMDTEAFF. The CDR3, as DNA: TGTGCCAGCAGTCTAATGGACACTGAAGCTTTCTTT.

This chain links TRBV5-8 with TRBJ2-5; 8 nucleotides align to TRBD2. CDR1 and CDR2 (germline): SGHTS, YDEGEE. The CDR3 sequence is 18 residues long. The V and J ends lost 7 bases and 3 bases, in that order; junction bases with no gene match: 20. DNA for the CDR3: TGTGCCAGCCTCTGGGGGAGCGGGGGCCCAATAAGAGAAGAGACCCAGTACTTC. This sequence encodes CASLWGSGGPIREETQYF.

The chain employs TRBV5-1 and TRBJ1-6; D uncertain. In germline, CDR1 is SGHRS, CDR2 YFSETQ. The CDR3 consists of 18 residues. Trimming took off 4 bases at V and 5 bases at J, with 22 bases between the two ends. The CDR3 spells CASSPGQFPAKDNSPLHF. CDR3 DNA sequence: TGCGCCAGCAGCCCGGGTCAGTTTCCCGCTAAAGATAATTCACCCCTCCACTTT.

The chain uses TRBV11-2 and TRBJ2-2; D unresolved. Germline V gives CDR1 SGHAT, CDR2 FQNNGV. This CDR3 spans 15 amino acids. V was cut by 1 base and J by 3 bases, with 9 bases left in between. Here the CDR3 DNA reads TGTGCCAGCAGCTTAGTACTGCTCGACACCGGGGAGCTGTTTTTT. It encodes CASSLVLLDTGELFF.

This CDR3 reads CASSSGLAGGRRNEQFF. DNA of the CDR3: TGTGCCAGCAGCTCGGGACTAGCGGGGGGGCGACGCAATGAGCAGTTCTTC. J is TRBJ2-1 and V is TRBV5-4; 16 nucleotides match TRBD2. In germline, CDR1 is SGHNT, CDR2 YYREEE (reference sequence). V trimming: 3 bases; J trimming: 6 bases; junction bases outside the gene matches: 6. This CDR3 has 17 residues. The entire variable domain, with the rest obtained from reference TRBV5-4 and TRBJ2-1, is as follows: ETGVTQSPTHLIKTRGQQVTLRCSSQSGHNTVSWYQQALGQGPQFIFQYYREEENGRGNFPPRFSGLQFPNYSSELNVNALELDDSALYLCASSSGLAGGRRNEQFFGPGTRLTVL.

The J gene is TRBJ2-2, the V gene TRBV15, with 11 bases identical to TRBD1. V shed 5 bases and J 6 bases; nucleotides not matched to a gene: 8. The CDR3 has 16 amino acids. Germline CDR1 LNHNV, CDR2 YYDKDF (reference sequence). CDR3 region: CATSQWDRGLAGELFF. CDR3 DNA: TGTGCCACCAGCCAATGGGACAGGGGGTTGGCCGGGGAGCTGTTTTTT.

The chain recombines TRBV7-9 with TRBJ2-3, with TRBD2 identical over 10 bases. Germline CDR1 and CDR2: SEHNR and FQNEAQ (reference sequence). The CDR3 spans 19 residues. V was clipped by 5 bases and J by 4 bases; unmatched bases: 18. Here the CDR3 reads CASSTDLAGEPFGADTQYF. The CDR3 DNA follows: TGTGCCAGCAGCACAGACCTAGCGGGGGAGCCTTTCGGTGCAGATACGCAGTATTTT.

The V and J genes are TRBV9 and TRBJ2-7; 7 bases line up with TRBD2. From germline, CDR1 is SGDLS and CDR2 YYNGEE. The CDR3 covers 15 residues. The ends lost 4 bases at V and 0 bases at J; junction bases unmatched: 7. CDR3 in amino acids: CASSPRDYSSYEQYF. For the CDR3, the DNA is TGTGCCAGCAGCCCTCGGGACTACAGCTCCTACGAGCAGTACTTC.

The J gene is TRBJ2-1, the V gene TRBV7-3, with 15 bases identical to TRBD2. CDR3 length equals 15 residues. CDR1 and CDR2 (germline): SGHTA, FQGTGA. Losses at the gene ends were 5 bases for V and 7 bases for J; bases not matched to a gene: 3. Here the CDR3 reads CASSPGTSGGNEQFF. For the CDR3, the DNA is TGTGCCAGCAGCCCCGGGACTAGCGGGGGGAATGAGCAGTTCTTC.

This rearrangement joins TRBV11-2 to TRBJ2-5; 8 bases map to TRBD2. Germline V gene lookup returns CDR1 SGHAT and CDR2 FQNNGV. Unmatched junction bases numbered 13, after V lost 6 bases and J lost 4 bases. CDR3 length equals 16 residues. CDR3 DNA: TGTGCCAGCAGTACCGGAGGCCCAAGCGGGGGAGAGACCCAGTACTTC. This translates into CASSTGGPSGGETQYF.

The genes are TRBV10-1 and TRBJ1-2, with D maybe TRBD1 (6 bases). Germline loops: CDR1 WNHNN, CDR2 SYGVQD (reference sequence). V was trimmed by 0 bases and J by 4 bases, leaving 18 bases between them. The CDR3 has 17 residues. Written as DNA, the CDR3 is TGCGCCAGCAGTGAGTCGGGGGGGCAGCAGTCCATCTATGGCTACACCTTC. It is translated as CASSESGGQQSIYGYTF.

The chain recombines TRBV9 with TRBJ2-2; D gene ambiguous. The CDR3 is 14 residues long. CDR1 SGDLS and CDR2 YYNGEE come from the germline V gene. Trimming took 3 bases from V and 5 from J, leaving 11 bases between them. CDR3 amino acids: CASSGSSGTGELFF. CDR3 coding DNA: TGTGCCAGCAGCGGATCTAGTGGAACCGGGGAGCTGTTTTTT.

This clone was observed a few times. The J gene is TRBJ2-3, the V gene TRBV5-1; 9 nucleotides match TRBD1. Germline CDR1 SGHRS, CDR2 YFSETQ. The ends lost 0 bases at V and 8 bases at J; junction bases unmatched: 10. This CDR3 comprises 16 residues. CDR3 amino acids: CASSLEAGTGYGTQYF. The CDR3 nucleotides are TGCGCCAGCAGCTTGGAAGCCGGGACAGGGTATGGTACGCAGTATTTT.

The V and J genes are TRBV4-1 and TRBJ2-3; D gene ambiguous. The germline V gene has CDR1 MGHRA and CDR2 YSYEKL. The ends were cut back, 0 bases at V and 4 bases at J, with 23 bases in the middle. The CDR3 spans 19 residues. CDR3 in DNA: TGCGCCAGCAGCCAAGATTGGGCAGCTCTTTATGGAAATCCAGATACGCAGTATTTT. Encoded protein: CASSQDWAALYGNPDTQYF.

The rearrangement uses TRBV4-2 and TRBJ1-1; the D is unclear. The germline V and J ends were trimmed by 8 bases and 0 bases, with 10 bases remaining between them. CDR1 and CDR2 from the germline V gene are LGHNA and YNFKEQ. The CDR3 is 13 amino acids. CDR3: CASLGVMNTEAFF. For the CDR3, the DNA is TGTGCCAGCCTCGGGGTTATGAACACTGAAGCTTTCTTT.

This chain uses TRBV25-1 with TRBJ1-4, with D unresolved. The CDR3 is 12 amino acids. V lost 5 bases and J 5 bases, leaving 6 bases between the germline ends. CDR1 and CDR2 from the germline V gene are MGHDK and SYGVNS. This CDR3 reads CASSSLNEKLFF. The CDR3 DNA follows: TGTGCCAGCAGTAGCTTAAATGAAAAACTGTTTTTT.

The chain links TRBV6-1 to TRBJ2-5; D is unresolved. This CDR3 region has 14 residues. From germline, CDR1 is MNHNS and CDR2 SASEGT. The V and J ends lost 2 bases and 4 bases respectively, with 11 bases between them. The CDR3 is CASSEYSGGETQYF. As DNA, the CDR3 is TGTGCCAGCAGTGAATATTCGGGTGGAGAGACCCAGTACTTC.